Listed below are T cell receptor beta chains from one sample, sequenced in a study of cytomegalovirus exposure and HLA in healthy donors. Libraries were prepared by immunoSEQ multiplex PCR; TCRdb keeps only in-frame clonotypes and omits some of them. The table has 150,000 to 200,000 clones, approximately 85% seen once. Sequencing was carried out using PBMCs. The source of these receptors is a young man in good health and CMV-seropositive. Both conserved end residues are trimmed from each CDR3.

cdr3_aa: ASSPDRAAF; v_call: TRBV11-3; j_call: TRBJ1-1
cdr3_aa: ASSLDRAIGELF; v_call: TRBV11-1; j_call: TRBJ2-2
cdr3_aa: ASSPWTSGGNNEQF; v_call: TRBV14; j_call: TRBJ2-1
cdr3_aa: ASSLDQGSQY; v_call: TRBV6-5; j_call: TRBJ2-5
cdr3_aa: ATLDRGNTGELF; v_call: TRBV19; j_call: TRBJ2-2
cdr3_aa: ASSLVSDTQY; v_call: TRBV5-1; j_call: TRBJ2-3
cdr3_aa: ASSRFSTGGIGETQY; v_call: TRBV14; j_call: TRBJ2-5
cdr3_aa: AISKEVGGPSLYTEAF; v_call: TRBV10-3; j_call: TRBJ1-1
cdr3_aa: ASSTSGGDTGELF; v_call: TRBV6-5; j_call: TRBJ2-2
cdr3_aa: ASSFSRSHTEAF; v_call: TRBV27; j_call: TRBJ1-1
cdr3_aa: ASTSGQTYEQY; v_call: TRBV7-9; j_call: TRBJ2-7
cdr3_aa: ASSRGGSTDTQY; v_call: TRBV19; j_call: TRBJ2-3
cdr3_aa: ASSPQTGGSYEQY; v_call: TRBV9; j_call: TRBJ2-7
cdr3_aa: ASGLVPGSGTEAF; v_call: TRBV12-5; j_call: TRBJ1-1
cdr3_aa: ASSYSVNTEAF; v_call: TRBV6-6; j_call: TRBJ1-1
cdr3_aa: ASSATVSYEQY; v_call: TRBV5-1; j_call: TRBJ2-7
cdr3_aa: AASPRGVMGNEQF; v_call: TRBV19; j_call: TRBJ2-1
cdr3_aa: ASSLFGGAVYNEQF; v_call: TRBV7-6; j_call: TRBJ2-1
cdr3_aa: ASRSGYNYEQY; v_call: TRBV15; j_call: TRBJ2-7
cdr3_aa: ASSLRGNQPQH; v_call: TRBV27; j_call: TRBJ1-5
cdr3_aa: ASRTTGPANQPQH; v_call: TRBV19; j_call: TRBJ1-5
cdr3_aa: AVGAWGGTDTQY; v_call: TRBV2; j_call: TRBJ2-3
cdr3_aa: ASSVEPAGGGGDTQY; v_call: TRBV9; j_call: TRBJ2-3
cdr3_aa: SVPRSGTGGFPPY; v_call: TRBV29-1; j_call: TRBJ2-7
cdr3_aa: ASSPNLLDRHNEQF; v_call: TRBV4-3; j_call: TRBJ2-1